The 13 T cell receptor beta chains below were found in one sample sequenced in a study of CD8 T cells in Susac syndrome. About 0.5 to 1 ug RNA was reverse transcribed with random hexamers. TCRdb called the immunoSEQ multiplex PCR reads again in MiXCR, with one record for every CDR3 protein. This table holds approximately 70,000 distinct CDR3 sequences, about 94% found once. Sequencing was performed on CD8+ T cells from PBMCs. The receptor set was obtained from a human donor with multiple sclerosis.

DNA of the CDR3: TGTGCCAGCAGTCCCCGGGACGGTGAAGCTTTCTTT. It codes for CASSPRDGEAFF. V usage is TRBV12-3 or TRBV12-4 and J usage is TRBJ1-1, with TRBD1 as a possible D gene (5 bases). The CDR3 spans 12 residues. The V end lost 5 bases, the J end lost 7 bases, and 11 bases lay between the germline ends.

The rearrangement joins TRBV27 to TRBJ1-1, with D uncertain. The V and J ends lost 7 bases and 6 bases respectively, with 9 bases between them. This CDR3 contains 11 residues. The V gene's germline CDR1 is MNHEY and CDR2 SMNVEV (reference sequence). The CDR3 here is CASITMAEAFF. CDR3 DNA sequence: TGTGCCAGCATCACCATGGCTGAAGCTTTCTTT.

This clonotype was observed a single time. The chain carries TRBV28 and TRBJ2-6, with TRBD1 matching over 9 bases. Per germline, CDR1 MDHEN and CDR2 SYDVKM. V trimming: 5 bases; J trimming: 3 bases; junction bases outside the gene matches: 8. There are 17 residues in the CDR3. The CDR3 sequence is CASSPQGATGGANVLTF. The CDR3, as DNA: TGTGCCAGCAGTCCACAGGGGGCTACAGGTGGGGCCAACGTCCTGACTTTC.

This chain links TRBV27 with TRBJ2-3; 8 bases are a match to TRBD2. The J segment lost 5 bases and the V segment lost 8 bases, leaving 0 bases of the junction unmatched. The CDR3 is made up of 11 amino acids. Germline V gives CDR1 MNHEY, CDR2 SMNVEV (reference sequence). CDR3: CASAGGDTQYF. The CDR3 region has the DNA TGTGCCAGCGCGGGGGGAGATACGCAGTATTTT.

The genes are TRBV6-5 and TRBJ1-2; 8 nucleotides line up with TRBD1. The CDR3 length is 16 residues. CDR1 and CDR2 from the germline V gene are MNHEY and SVGAGI. V shed 4 bases and J 0 bases; nucleotides not matched to a gene: 7. The CDR3 nucleotides are TGTGCCAGCAGTTTTAGACAGGGACAGGCTAACTATGGCTACACCTTC. Translated: CASSFRQGQANYGYTF.

This clonotype appeared a single time. The chain combines TRBV20-1 with TRBJ2-5; D perhaps matches TRBD2 (7 bases). With 6 bases removed from V and 4 bases from J, the gap between germline ends came to 27 bases. The CDR3 is made up of 17 amino acids. Germline V lookup: CDR1 DFQATT, CDR2 SNEGSKA (reference sequence). CDR3: CSAKLYTGSSGVETQYF. CDR3 in DNA: TGCAGTGCCAAACTCTATACAGGGTCTAGCGGAGTAGAGACCCAGTACTTC.

Details on this clonotype: One end of the junction fails to match germline, which may point to a read error. The chain couples TRBV24-1 to TRBJ2-1; 9 bases match TRBD2. This CDR3 comprises 15 residues. CDR1 and CDR2 from the germline V gene are KGHDR and SFDVKD. As DNA, the CDR3 is TGTGCCACCAGTAATTTTGCGGGAGGGCCAAATGAGCAGTTCTTC. It specifies CATSNFAGGPNEQFF.

This chain links TRBV7-9 with TRBJ2-1; D unclear. Germline CDR1 SEHNR, CDR2 FQNEAQ (reference sequence). The CDR3 has 15 residues. V lost 5 bases and J lost 0, with 11 bases in between. CDR3 loop: CASSTPGHSYNEQFF. CDR3 bases: TGTGCCAGCAGCACCCCAGGCCACTCCTACAATGAGCAGTTCTTC.

The chain is built from TRBV11-2 and TRBJ2-7; 8 positions match TRBD1. Germline V gives CDR1 SGHAT, CDR2 FQNNGV. CDR3 length equals 14 residues. The V gene end was trimmed by 4 bases and the J gene end by 2 bases; junction bases not matched to a gene: 4. CDR3 sequence: CASSYGTGTYEQYF. As DNA, the CDR3 is TGTGCCAGCAGCTACGGGACAGGCACCTACGAGCAGTACTTC. The whole variable domain, remainder taken from reference TRBV11-2 and TRBJ2-7, is EAGVAQSPRYKIIEKRQSVAFWCNPISGHATLYWYQQILGQGPKLLIQFQNNGVVDDSQLPKDRFSAERLKGVDSTLKIQPAKLEDSAVYLCASSYGTGTYEQYFGPGTRLTVT.

The CDR3 sequence: CASSLRRGGNQPQHF. In DNA form, the CDR3 reads TGTGCCAGCAGTTTACGGCGCGGTGGCAATCAGCCCCAGCATTTT. The J gene is TRBJ1-5, the V gene TRBV6-5; D ambiguous. The germline gives CDR1 MNHEY, CDR2 SVGAGI. The germline V and J ends were trimmed by 4 bases and 2 bases, with 12 bases remaining between them. The CDR3 consists of 15 residues.

This chain connects TRBV7-9 to TRBJ1-1, with a tentative D call TRBD1 (5 bases). Trimming stripped 1 base from V and 0 bases from J, with 12 bases between. The CDR3 runs to 16 residues. Germline-derived CDR1 and CDR2 are SEHNR and FQNEAQ (reference sequence). CDR3 in amino acids: CASSLEGTVVNTEAFF. The DNA of the CDR3 is TGTGCCAGCAGCTTAGAAGGGACGGTGGTGAACACTGAAGCTTTCTTT.

The chain couples TRBV3-1 to TRBJ2-5; weak D call: TRBD2 (5 bases). Germline V lookup: CDR1 LGHDT, CDR2 YNNKEL (reference sequence). V lost 0 bases to trimming and J lost 5 bases, with 13 bases between them. CDR3 length equals 15 residues. The CDR3 DNA follows: TGTGCCAGCAGCCAAGATACCCTACCGGGGGAGACCCAGTACTTC. It encodes CASSQDTLPGETQYF.

The genes are TRBV9 and TRBJ2-7, with TRBD2 identical over 8 bases. V gave up 3 bases and J gave up 0 bases; unmatched junction bases: 5. The CDR3 consists of 15 residues. CDR1 is SGDLS, CDR2 YYNGEE, per germline. DNA of the CDR3: TGTGCCAGCAGCGATAGCGGGGATAGCTCCTACGAGCAGTACTTC. Its translation is CASSDSGDSSYEQYF.